These 2 T cell receptor beta chains came from one sample sequenced in a study of T-cell memory formation after mild COVID-19. TCRdb re-called the 5' RACE reads through MiXCR, storing one row per CDR3 protein. This table holds about 130,000 distinct CDR3 sequences, around 6.3% found once. What was sequenced was PBMCs or a T cell subset sorted from them (not recorded which). The receptors were sampled from an adult woman who had mild COVID-19 (a few samples of this study predate the infection). Cell type and time point are not known.

This clonotype was counted ten times or more. A junction boundary mismatches the germline segment, possibly from a read error. Here the CDR3 DNA reads TGTGCCATCAGTGAATTGGGAGCCGCAGGGAACTTC. Translation gives CAISELGAAGNF. This sequence joins TRBV10-3 and TRBJ2-7; D may be TRBD1 or TRBD2 (5 bases each). The germline gives CDR1 ENHRY, CDR2 SYGVKD. This CDR3 has 12 amino acids.

At least ten counts were recorded for this clonotype. This chain links TRBV5-1 with TRBJ2-2, with 11 bases identical to TRBD1. This CDR3 is built from 17 residues. J gave up 6 bases and V 0 bases, and 7 bases lay outside the gene matches. The germline gives CDR1 SGHRS, CDR2 YFSETQ. This CDR3 is CASSLDLPGQGAGELFF. CDR3 DNA sequence: TGCGCCAGCAGCTTGGACCTACCGGGACAGGGGGCCGGGGAGCTGTTTTTT.